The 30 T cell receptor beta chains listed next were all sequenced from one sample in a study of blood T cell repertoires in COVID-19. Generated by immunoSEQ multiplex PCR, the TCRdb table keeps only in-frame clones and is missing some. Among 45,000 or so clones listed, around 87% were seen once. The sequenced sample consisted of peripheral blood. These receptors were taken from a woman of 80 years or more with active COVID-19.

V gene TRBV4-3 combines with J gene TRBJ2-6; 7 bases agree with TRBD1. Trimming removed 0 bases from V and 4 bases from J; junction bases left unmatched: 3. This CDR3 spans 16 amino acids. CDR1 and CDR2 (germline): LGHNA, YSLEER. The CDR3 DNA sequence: TGCGCCAGCAGCCAAGAAACAGGGGCCGGGGCCAACGTCCTGACTTTC. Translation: CASSQETGAGANVLTF.

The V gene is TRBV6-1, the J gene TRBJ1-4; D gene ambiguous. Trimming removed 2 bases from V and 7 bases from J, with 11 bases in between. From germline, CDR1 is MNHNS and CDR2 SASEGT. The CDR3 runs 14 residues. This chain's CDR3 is CASSESLRGEKLFF. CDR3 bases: TGTGCCAGCAGTGAATCGCTACGCGGTGAAAAACTGTTTTTT.

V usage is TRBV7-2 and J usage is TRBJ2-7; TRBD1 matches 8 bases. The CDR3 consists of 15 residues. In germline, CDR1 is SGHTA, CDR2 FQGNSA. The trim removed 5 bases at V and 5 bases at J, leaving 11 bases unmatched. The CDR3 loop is CASSASGQALHEQYF. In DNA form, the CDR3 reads TGTGCCAGCAGCGCGTCGGGACAGGCCCTACACGAGCAGTACTTC.

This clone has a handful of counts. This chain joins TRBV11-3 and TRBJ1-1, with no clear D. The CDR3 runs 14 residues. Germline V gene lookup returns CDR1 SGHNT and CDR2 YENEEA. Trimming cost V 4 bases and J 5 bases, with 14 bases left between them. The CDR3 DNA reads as TGTGCCAGCAGCTCCGGATCGCCGGGGACTGAAGCTTTCTTT. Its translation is CASSSGSPGTEAFF.

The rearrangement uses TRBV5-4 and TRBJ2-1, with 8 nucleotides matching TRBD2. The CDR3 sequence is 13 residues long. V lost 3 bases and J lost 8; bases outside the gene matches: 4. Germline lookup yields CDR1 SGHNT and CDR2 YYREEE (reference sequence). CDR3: CASSSPRGDEQFF. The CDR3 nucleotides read TGTGCCAGCAGCTCCCCGCGGGGGGATGAGCAGTTCTTC.

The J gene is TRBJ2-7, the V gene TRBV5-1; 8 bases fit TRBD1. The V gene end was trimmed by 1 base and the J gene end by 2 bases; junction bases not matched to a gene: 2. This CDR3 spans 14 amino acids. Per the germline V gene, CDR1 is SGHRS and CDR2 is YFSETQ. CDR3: CASSLKQGAYEQYF. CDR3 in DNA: TGCGCCAGCAGCTTGAAACAGGGGGCCTACGAGCAGTACTTC.

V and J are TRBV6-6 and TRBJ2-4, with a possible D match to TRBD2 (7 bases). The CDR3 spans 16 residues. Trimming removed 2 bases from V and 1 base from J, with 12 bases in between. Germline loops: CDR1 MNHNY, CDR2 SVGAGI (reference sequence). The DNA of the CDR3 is TGTGCCAGCAGTTACGAGGGGGGGCCGGCCAAAAACATTCAGTACTTC. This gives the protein CASSYEGGPAKNIQYF.

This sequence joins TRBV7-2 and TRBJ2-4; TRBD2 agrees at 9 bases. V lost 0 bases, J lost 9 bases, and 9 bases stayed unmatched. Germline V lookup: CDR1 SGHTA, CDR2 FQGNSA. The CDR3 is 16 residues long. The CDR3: CASSLAVSGGQGIQYF. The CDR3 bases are TGTGCCAGCAGCTTAGCCGTTAGCGGGGGTCAAGGCATTCAGTACTTC.

CDR3 amino acids: CASTPRWRAYTGELFF. The CDR3, as DNA: TGTGCCAGCACCCCGCGTTGGCGGGCGTACACCGGGGAGCTGTTTTTT. The J gene is TRBJ2-2, the V gene TRBV6-2 or TRBV6-3; perhaps TRBD2 as D (5 bases). Trimming shortened V by 7 bases and J by 3 bases, and 18 bases separated the two germline ends. This CDR3 region has 16 residues. In germline, CDR1 is MNHEY, CDR2 SVGEGT.

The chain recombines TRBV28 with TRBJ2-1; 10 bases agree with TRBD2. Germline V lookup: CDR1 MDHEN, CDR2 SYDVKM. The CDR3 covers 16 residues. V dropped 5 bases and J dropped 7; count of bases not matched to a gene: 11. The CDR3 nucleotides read TGTGCCAGCAGTCTGCCGGGACTAGCGAATAAGAATGAGCAGTTCTTC. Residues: CASSLPGLANKNEQFF. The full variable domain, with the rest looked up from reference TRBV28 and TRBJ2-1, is DVKVTQSSRYLVKRTGEKVFLECVQDMDHENMFWYRQDPGLGLRLIYFSYDVKMKEKGDIPEGYSVSREKKERFSLILESASTNQTSMYLCASSLPGLANKNEQFFGPGTRLTVL.

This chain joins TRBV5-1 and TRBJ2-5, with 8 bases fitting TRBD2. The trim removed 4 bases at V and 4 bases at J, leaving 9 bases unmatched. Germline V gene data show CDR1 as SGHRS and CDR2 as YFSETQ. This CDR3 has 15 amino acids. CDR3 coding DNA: TGCGCCAGCAGCCCCGGGGGGGCGCACGGAGAGACCCAGTACTTC. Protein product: CASSPGGAHGETQYF.

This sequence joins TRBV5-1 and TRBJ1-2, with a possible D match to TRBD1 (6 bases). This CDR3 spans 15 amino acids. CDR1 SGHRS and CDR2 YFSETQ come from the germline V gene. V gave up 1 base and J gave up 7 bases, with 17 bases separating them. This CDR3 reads CASSLQGRLLGGYTF. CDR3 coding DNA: TGCGCCAGCAGCTTGCAGGGGCGGCTATTAGGTGGCTACACCTTC.

CDR3 nucleotide sequence: TGTGCCAGCTCGTCAGCAGGGATCTCTGGAAACACCATATATTTT. Translation: CASSSAGISGNTIYF. The genes are TRBV18 and TRBJ1-3, with a tentative D call TRBD1 (5 bases). V dropped 6 bases and J dropped 0 bases, with 12 bases sitting between them. The CDR3 is 15 residues long. CDR1 and CDR2 from the germline V gene are KGHSH and LQKENI. Combining the CDR3 with reference TRBV18 and TRBJ1-3 gives the whole variable domain NAGVMQNPRHLVRRRGQEARLRCSPMKGHSHVYWYRQLPEEGLKFMVYLQKENIIDESGMPKERFSAEFPKEGPSILRIQQVVRGDSAAYFCASSSAGISGNTIYFGEGSWLTVV.

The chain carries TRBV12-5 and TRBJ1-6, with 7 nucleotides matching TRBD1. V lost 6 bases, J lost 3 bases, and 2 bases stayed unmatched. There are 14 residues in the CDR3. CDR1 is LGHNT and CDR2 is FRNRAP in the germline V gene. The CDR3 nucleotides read TGTGCTAGTGGGACAGGGAACTATAATTCACCCCTCCACTTT. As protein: CASGTGNYNSPLHF.

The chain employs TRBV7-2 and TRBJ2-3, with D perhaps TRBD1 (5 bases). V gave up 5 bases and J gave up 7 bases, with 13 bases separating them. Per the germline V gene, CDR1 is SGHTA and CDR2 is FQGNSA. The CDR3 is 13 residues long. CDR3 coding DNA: TGTGCCAGCAGCCAAGGGGATGTGAATACGCAGTATTTT. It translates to CASSQGDVNTQYF.

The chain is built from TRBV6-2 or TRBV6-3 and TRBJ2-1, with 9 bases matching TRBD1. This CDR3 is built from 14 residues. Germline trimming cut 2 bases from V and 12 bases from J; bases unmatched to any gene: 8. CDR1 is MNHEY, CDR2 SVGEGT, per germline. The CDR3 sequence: CASSYTQPDRGQFF. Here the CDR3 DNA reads TGTGCCAGCAGTTACACCCAGCCGGACAGGGGGCAGTTCTTC.

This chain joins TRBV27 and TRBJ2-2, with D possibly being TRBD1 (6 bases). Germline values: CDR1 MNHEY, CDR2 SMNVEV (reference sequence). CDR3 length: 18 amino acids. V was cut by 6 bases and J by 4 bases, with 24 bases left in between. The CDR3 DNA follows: TGTGCCAGCAGAAGGTTGGGAGAGCAAACAGGGAGCACCGGGGAGCTGTTTTTT. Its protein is CASRRLGEQTGSTGELFF.

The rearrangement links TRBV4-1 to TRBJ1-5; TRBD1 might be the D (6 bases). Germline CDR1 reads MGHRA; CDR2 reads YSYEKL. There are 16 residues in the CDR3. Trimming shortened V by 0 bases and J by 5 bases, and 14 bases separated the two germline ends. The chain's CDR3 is CASSQDINRGYQPQHF. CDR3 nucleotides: TGCGCCAGCAGCCAAGATATAAATAGGGGGTATCAGCCCCAGCATTTT.

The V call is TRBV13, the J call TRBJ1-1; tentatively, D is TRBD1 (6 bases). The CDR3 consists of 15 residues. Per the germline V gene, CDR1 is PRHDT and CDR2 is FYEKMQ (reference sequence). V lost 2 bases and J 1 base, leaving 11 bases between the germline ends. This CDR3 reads CASSLRGAANTEAFF. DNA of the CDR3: TGTGCCAGCAGCTTACGGGGGGCGGCGAACACTGAAGCTTTCTTT.

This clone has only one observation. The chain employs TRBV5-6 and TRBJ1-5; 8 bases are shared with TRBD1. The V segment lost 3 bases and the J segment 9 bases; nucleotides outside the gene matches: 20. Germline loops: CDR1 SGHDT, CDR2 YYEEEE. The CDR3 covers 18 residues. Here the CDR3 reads CASSSSGQVRTPNSPQHF. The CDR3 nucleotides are TGTGCCAGCAGCTCTTCGGGACAGGTTCGTACCCCTAATTCGCCCCAGCATTTT.

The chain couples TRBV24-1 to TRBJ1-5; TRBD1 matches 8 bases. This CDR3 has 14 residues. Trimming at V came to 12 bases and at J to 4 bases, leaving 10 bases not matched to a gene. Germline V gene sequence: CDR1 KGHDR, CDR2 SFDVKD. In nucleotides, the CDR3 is TGTGCCGCTGCCGGGACAGGAGATAATCAGCCCCAGCATTTT. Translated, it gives CAAAGTGDNQPQHF.

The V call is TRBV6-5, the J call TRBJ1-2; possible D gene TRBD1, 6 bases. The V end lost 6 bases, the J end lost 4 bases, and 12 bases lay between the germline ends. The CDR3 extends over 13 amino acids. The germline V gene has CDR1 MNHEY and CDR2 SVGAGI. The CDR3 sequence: CASRAGGPYGYTF. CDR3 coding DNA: TGTGCCAGCAGGGCGGGGGGCCCCTATGGCTACACCTTC.

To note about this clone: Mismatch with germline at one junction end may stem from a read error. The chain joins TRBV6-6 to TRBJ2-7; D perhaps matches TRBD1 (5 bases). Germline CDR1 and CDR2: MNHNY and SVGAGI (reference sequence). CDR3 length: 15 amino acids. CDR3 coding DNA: TGTGCCAGCAGTTCCCGGACAAACCTCCATGGGGTCGAGCACTTC. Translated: CASSSRTNLHGVEHF.

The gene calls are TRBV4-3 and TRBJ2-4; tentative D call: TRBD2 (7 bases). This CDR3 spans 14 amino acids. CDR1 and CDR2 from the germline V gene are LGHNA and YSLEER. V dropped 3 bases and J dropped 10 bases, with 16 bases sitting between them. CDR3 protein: CASSQARGGAIQYF. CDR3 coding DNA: TGCGCCAGCAGCCAGGCGAGGGGGGGGGCGATTCAGTACTTC.

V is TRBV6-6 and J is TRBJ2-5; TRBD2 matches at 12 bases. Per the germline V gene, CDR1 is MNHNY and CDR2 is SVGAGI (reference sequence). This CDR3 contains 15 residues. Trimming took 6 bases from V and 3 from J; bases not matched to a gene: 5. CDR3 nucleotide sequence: TGTGCCAGCAGCCCTAGGACTAGCGGGGAAGAGACCCAGTACTTC. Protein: CASSPRTSGEETQYF.

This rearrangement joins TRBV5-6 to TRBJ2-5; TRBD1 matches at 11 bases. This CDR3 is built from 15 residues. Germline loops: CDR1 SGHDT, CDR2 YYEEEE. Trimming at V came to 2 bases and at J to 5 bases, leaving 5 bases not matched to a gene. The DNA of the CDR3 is TGTGCCAGCAGCTTTGGGGACAGGGGGTGGGAGACCCAGTACTTC. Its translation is CASSFGDRGWETQYF.

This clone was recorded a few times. This CDR3 is CASSLNFRGAEAFF. Here the CDR3 DNA reads TGTGCCAGCAGCCTAAACTTTAGGGGTGCTGAAGCTTTCTTT. The V and J genes are TRBV14 and TRBJ1-1; D perhaps matches TRBD1 (5 bases). V lost 4 bases to trimming and J lost 6 bases, with 15 bases between them. Germline assignment: CDR1 SGHDN and CDR2 FVKESK. CDR3 length: 14 amino acids.

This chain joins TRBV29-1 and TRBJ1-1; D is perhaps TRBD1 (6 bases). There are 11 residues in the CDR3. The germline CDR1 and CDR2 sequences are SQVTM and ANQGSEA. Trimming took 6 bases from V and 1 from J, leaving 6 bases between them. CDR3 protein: CSVGQNTEAFF. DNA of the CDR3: TGCAGCGTGGGACAGAACACTGAAGCTTTCTTT.

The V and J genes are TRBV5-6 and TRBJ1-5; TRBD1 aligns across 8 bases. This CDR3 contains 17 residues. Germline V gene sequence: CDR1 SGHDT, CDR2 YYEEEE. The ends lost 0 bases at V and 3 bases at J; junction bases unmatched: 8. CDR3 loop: CASSLGTGRAFNQPQHF. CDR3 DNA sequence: TGTGCCAGCAGCTTGGGGACAGGGCGGGCCTTCAATCAGCCCCAGCATTTT.

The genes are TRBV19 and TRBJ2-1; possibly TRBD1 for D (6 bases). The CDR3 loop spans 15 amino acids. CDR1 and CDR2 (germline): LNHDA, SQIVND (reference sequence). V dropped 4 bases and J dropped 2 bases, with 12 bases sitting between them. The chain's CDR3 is CASSTRTATYNEQFF. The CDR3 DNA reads TGTGCCAGTAGTACCCGGACAGCAACCTACAATGAGCAGTTCTTC.